Included here is one TCR beta chain sequence, with context. The data are from a study of blood T cell repertoires in COVID-19. Study context: Donors in the United States, Italy and Spain gave samples during acute or convalescent COVID-19. PBMCs, B-cell-depleted T cells, or T cells were the source of the cDNA or gDNA that made up the material.

Between the trimmed V and J ends, which lost 0 bases and 4 bases, there was a span of 10 bases. Looked up from germline, CDR1 is MNHEY and CDR2 is SMNVEV (reference sequence). The CDR3 covers 16 residues. The authors' processing: Cell counts per sample came from amplifying reference gene primers. Only in-frame clones appear in the TCRdb table, and some are missing; sequencing was by immunoSEQ multiplex PCR. From that table come the V and J calls and clone size; the DNA was used to work out D and trimming. The sample contains around 170,000 clones, roughly 90% of which appear only once. The chain carries TRBV27 and TRBJ2-6, with a weak D call TRBD1 (6 bases). The clonotype was recovered from a man aged 45-60 years with acute or convalescent COVID-19. The specimen was peripheral blood. CDR3 in amino acids: CASSLSRGSGANVLTF. CDR3 DNA sequence: TGTGCCAGCAGTTTATCGAGGGGGTCGGGGGCCAACGTCCTGACTTTC.